This T cell receptor (beta chain) derives from a study of cytomegalovirus exposure and HLA in healthy donors. Study-wide points: Most of the TCR beta V segments (in an earlier analysis) were productive either about 87% or about 30% of the time. By a later analysis, the bulk of CMV-associated TCR beta chains appeared HLA-restricted. The authors listed 164 TCR beta chains as cytomegalovirus-associated.

The CDR3 loop spans 14 amino acids. CDR1 and CDR2 (germline): MGHRA, YSYEKL. V trimming: 6 bases; J trimming: 4 bases; junction bases outside the gene matches: 6. The PCR was carried out with 60 Vbeta primers and 13 Jbeta primers. Only in-frame clones appear in the TCRdb table, and some are missing; sequencing was by immunoSEQ multiplex PCR. The data contain approximately 140,000 clones, around two thirds of them singletons. Of note for this clone: Its target is unknown.

V and J are TRBV4-1 and TRBJ1-2; 9 nucleotides line up with TRBD1. This sequence was found in a woman aged 18-35 years in good health and CMV-seronegative. The sequenced sample consisted of PBMCs. The chain's CDR3 is CASRPQGAGYGYTF. CDR3 nucleotide sequence: TGCGCCAGCAGACCACAGGGGGCTGGCTATGGCTACACCTTC.